This TCR beta chain came from a study of cytomegalovirus exposure and HLA in healthy donors listed by TCRdb under 2017. With regard to the full study: According to an earlier analysis of a few hundred of the donors, roughly 180 million T cells yielded over 90 million unique TCR beta sequences and approximately 280 Gb of sequence data. The genetic ancestry cluster associated with self-reported Caucasian donors included about 84% of the roughly 410 genotyped donors. A later genetic analysis took genome-wide SNP genotypes for about three fifths of the roughly 700 donors and used that subset as a discovery cohort. Typing coverage varied by locus: roughly 629-640 donors for A, B, C, DRB1 and DQB1; approximately 520 for DQA1; over 600 for DPA1; about 450 for DPB1. Rather than using new phenotypic data, the later analysis identified candidate immune exposures from TCR beta sequences and from how often those sequences occurred across donors. In addition to the first cohort of several hundred subjects, a separate validation cohort of approximately 130 different subjects was used. Donor age, sex, ethnicity and CMV serostatus were compiled together with the repertoire data. In an earlier analysis of 587 of the donors, high-throughput TCR beta sequencing was used to judge whether each TCR beta V gene segment behaved as functional or pseudogenic. The study aimed to test whether signatures of past pathogen exposure could be identified by cataloging public T cell receptors. The study profiled the T cell repertoires of 500 to 800 subjects by immunosequencing and related them to cytomegalovirus serostatus. All discovery cohort repertoires had been generated using a single sequencing platform. On average, 235,054 unique TCR beta nucleotide sequences were sequenced per donor among about 400 genotyped donors of the cohort, with 15% to 20% of those sequences being non-productive. Both class I and class II loci were covered by HLA typing, at four-digit resolution. To predict cytomegalovirus infection status, the study brought together high-throughput TCR immunosequencing, statistical association of individual TCRs with disease status, and machine learning. Because of strong linkage in the cohort, roughly five DR-DQ haplotypes were treated as single units for association and clustering. An early release that covered about 640 HLA-typed donors contained approximately 300 gigabases of sequencing data and about 93 million unique TCR sequences. A later analysis re-examined previously published TCR beta repertoires from around 670 donors and added high-resolution HLA genotyping to investigate patterns of TCR occurrence. Results the study describes overall, beyond this receptor: An association between a missense DCLRE1C variant and V-gene and J-gene trimming of TCR beta chains was found in a later genetic analysis and replicated in an independent cohort. Three of the identified cytomegalovirus-associated TCR beta chains were confirmed in vitro to be specific for cytomegalovirus antigens. CMV serostatus was the only immune exposure information available for the cohort. According to a later genetic analysis, donors in an Asian-associated ancestry cluster had fewer N-insertions in productive TCRs than the roughly 700-donor mean. The presence/absence analyses assumed that sequencing depth was roughly uniform across donors, and that assumption may not be true. When HLA alleles, especially DR and DQ, strongly co-occurred, TCR associations were difficult to assign to individual alleles. A later analysis associated some 17,000 TCR beta sequences with specific HLA alleles at a false discovery rate of 0.05. Because HLA typing was unavailable for some donors at each locus, only the typed subset was used in association tests. The 87-base-pair reads could not distinguish some IMGT-functional V segments, including TRBV6-2 and TRBV6-3, so those segments were excluded. The sequencing pipeline was judged likely to have produced a cluster of highly shared sequence variants as a technical artifact. A further reported finding was that TCR beta sequences accurately predicted the HLA-A and HLA-B alleles for most subjects in the first cohort. Correlated functional status among segregating V segments might reflect linkage disequilibrium, but an unknown experimental factor could not be ruled out. Broadly in line with IMGT annotations, most TCR beta V segments showed up in productive rearrangements about 90% or about 30% of the time in an earlier analysis of a few hundred of the donors. According to the authors, the approach could potentially be generalized to other disease states and immunological phenotypes. A later analysis found that TCR association rates varied across HLA loci, with DRB1 alleles showing the most associated TCRs and HLA-C alleles the fewest. In a later analysis, most CMV-associated TCR beta chains were found to appear HLA-restricted, with HLA associations seemingly driven largely by CMV exposure. A later analysis found that HLA-associated TCR beta chains were more clonally expanded and had lower generation probabilities than equally common non-associated chains. The study listed 150 to 200 TCR beta chains as associated with cytomegalovirus. In a later analysis, several top co-occurrence clusters were reported to appear linked to parvovirus B19, influenza, CMV and Epstein-Barr virus. Because counts were too low, some 17 rarely observed V segments, including chromosome 9 orphons, were left out of the earlier analysis of 587 of the donors. Across donors, most TCR sequences were observed very rarely, whereas some public TCRs were present in many individuals. This cohort had only TCR beta chains sequenced, and the lack of alpha or paired-chain data limited which features could be detected. The classifier was reported to diagnose cytomegalovirus status with high specificity and sensitivity in both the original and validation cohorts.

The library was made by the immunoSEQ multiplex PCR assay. A mixture of 60 forward primers for TCR Vbeta segments and 13 reverse primers for TCR Jbeta segments was used in the multiplex PCR. Amplification of the CDR3 region of rearranged TCR beta genes was performed with a multiplex PCR assay on genomic DNA. Amplified TCR beta libraries were sequenced as 87-base-pair reads on the Illumina HiSeq System. In the paper's pipeline: Across the roughly 600 repertoires, a later analysis counted roughly 84 million unique TCR beta chains, some 11 million of which were shared by at least two donors. Raw reads were error-corrected and collapsed into unique sequences with a nearest-neighbor algorithm that merged closely related sequences to remove PCR and sequencing errors. To assign V, D and J gene segments, CDR3 sequences were aligned to IMGT reference sequences. For a sequence to be retained, a match of at least six nucleotides to both a V gene segment and a J gene segment was required. Rearrangements were called productive when the CDR3 lacked stop codons and stayed in frame with V and J; all others were non-productive. CDR3 was defined according to IMGT convention as the region running from the second conserved V-encoded cysteine to the conserved J-encoded phenylalanine. Sequences without an unambiguous match to a single V gene segment were excluded from the earlier analysis of several hundred of the donors. In an earlier analysis of approximately 500 of the donors, a V segment was called functional when productive rearrangements were above 56.7%, and segregating when the standard deviation between donors exceeded 5%. A statistical classification framework was developed to diagnose cytomegalovirus status using the catalog of TCR beta chain sequences. In a later analysis, V and J genes were assigned by comparing TCR nucleotide sequences against IMGT/GENE-DB human TR gene sequences. In a later analysis, CDR3 sequences and most-parsimonious VDJ recombination scenarios were assigned using the TCRdist pipeline. A later analysis defined each TCR beta chain by its CDR3 amino acid sequence plus V-gene family, and excluded reads lacking a unique V-gene family. In a later analysis, 500 to 700 highly shared, low-generation-probability nucleotide sequences were removed to address suspected cross-contamination and a sequencing artifact. A later analysis calculated a clonal expansion index for each public chain from normalized within-repertoire ranks of inferred template counts. A later analysis computed generation probabilities with a VDJ recombination model fitted to out-of-frame rearrangements, and checked the results against IGoR. In a later analysis, TCR-TCR, TCR-HLA and TCR-CMV co-occurrence was scored with hypergeometric tests, and a repertoire-size bias correction was applied to TCR pairs. False discovery rates were estimated in a later analysis by permuting HLA or CMV assignments 20 times. In a later analysis, co-occurring TCRs were grouped using DBSCAN, with TCRdist sequence similarity added in when clustering inside HLA-allele-positive subsets. Repertoires with fewer than 30,000 or more than 120,000 public chains, plus five repertoires with anomalous nucleotide sharing, were excluded from co-occurrence clustering. In TCRdb, the immuneACCESS table is reduced to in-frame sequences with V and J assigned. These tables do not hold every clone; where another copy was compared, an unresolved V gene accounts for under half, and the others remain unexplained. The D gene and trimming were derived from the DNA, and the V and J assignments and clone size from that table. This sample has under 200,000 clones in its table, and more than 75% of those were observed once. The biggest ten clones account for over 0.85% of the sample.

The cohort comprised 710 or so healthy bone marrow donors. All cohort members were sampled while nominally healthy, although unrecorded immune exposures were likely present. The donor was CMV seropositive and belonged to the group of more than 250 seropositive cohort members. A peripheral blood sample was collected from each donor, and TCR beta sequencing was performed on peripheral blood mononuclear cells. The Qiagen DNeasy Blood Extraction Kit was used to extract genomic DNA from the blood cell samples. The sample holds one count of this clone. The antigen it recognizes is unknown. The record has no base qualities; no much larger clone is one base away. From the germline V gene, CDR1 is MNHNS and CDR2 is SASEGT. The CDR3 holds 14 amino acids from the cysteine to the phenylalanine. Only the CDR3 portion is preserved as DNA: 42 bases, with reading frame beginning at the first base. V and J are truncated by 2 bases and 5 bases respectively, leaving an intervening sequence of 13 bases.

Material for sequencing was PBMCs. This TCR was recovered from a girl aged 2 to 10 in good health and CMV-seropositive. Recombination linked TRBV6-1 to TRBJ2-7, with no reliable assignment of the D segment. The sequence in DNA is TGTGCCAGCAGTGAATTAAACCCGCAGGACGAGCAGTACTTC. It is translated as CASSELNPQDEQYF.